The rows below give T cell receptor beta chains drawn from one sample of a study of blood T cell repertoires in COVID-19. Profiled with immunoSEQ multiplex PCR; TCRdb holds only in-frame clones, not every one. The data show around 380,000 clones, more than 75% seen once. Sequenced material: PBMCs or T cells enriched from blood (not recorded which). These receptors were taken from a man aged 30-40 years who had recovered from COVID-19. Each CDR3 is given with its conserved first and last residue. The D gene is left open where the match is weak. Rows give clone size only sometimes, using once, few, many, or a class for an expanded clone.

j_call d_call v_call clone_size cdr3_aa cdr3_nt
TRBJ2-7 . TRBV9 . CASTLGLGNYEQYF TGTGCCAGCACCCTGGGACTCGGCAACTACGAGCAGTACTTC
TRBJ2-1 . TRBV10-3 . CAISEQGDSYNEQFF TGTGCCATCAGTGAACAGGGAGATTCCTACAATGAGCAGTTCTTC
TRBJ1-5 . TRBV19 . CASSRGIGEPQHF TGTGCCAGTAGTAGAGGGATCGGCGAGCCCCAGCATTTT
TRBJ1-1 . TRBV27 once CASSDSTTTEAFF TGTGCCAGCAGTGACAGCACAACGACTGAAGCTTTCTTT
TRBJ1-5 . TRBV27 few CASSLGGNSNQPQHF TGTGCCAGCAGCCTAGGGGGTAATAGCAATCAGCCCCAGCATTTT
TRBJ2-2 . TRBV7-8 . CASSLMRDTGELFF TGTGCCAGCAGCTTAATGAGGGACACCGGGGAGCTGTTTTTT
TRBJ2-2 . TRBV4-2 . CASRLLRELGELFF TGTGCCAGCAGGTTGCTAAGGGAGTTGGGGGAGCTGTTTTTT
TRBJ2-2 . TRBV18 . CASSPQQGSPGELFF TGTGCCAGCTCACCACAACAGGGTAGCCCCGGGGAGCTGTTTTTT
TRBJ1-6 TRBD1 TRBV19 few CASSSATGTLSPLHF TGTGCCAGTAGTTCGGCGACAGGGACGCTTTCACCCCTCCACTTT
TRBJ2-1 . TRBV7-2 . CASSRTATRLDEQFF TGTGCCAGCAGCCGGACAGCTACCCGACTCGATGAGCAGTTCTTC
TRBJ1-6 . TRBV14 few CASSLNRRSGTLHF TGTGCCAGCAGCCTAAACAGGCGCTCAGGGACCCTCCACTTT
TRBJ1-3 . TRBV6-1 . CASSERAGGGGNTIYF TGTGCCAGCAGTGAACGGGCGGGCGGAGGTGGAAACACCATATATTTT
TRBJ1-2 . TRBV5-4 . CASSHPSGIYGYTF TGTGCCAGCAGCCACCCTTCGGGGATCTATGGCTACACCTTC
TRBJ1-2 . TRBV5-1 . CASSFVGVDGYTF TGCGCCAGCAGCTTTGTTGGAGTGGATGGCTACACCTTC
TRBJ1-6 . TRBV3-1/TRBV3-2 . CAWWEGGNSPLHF TGTGCCTGGTGGGAGGGGGGTAATTCACCCCTCCACTTT
TRBJ1-1 . TRBV2 . CASRQNTEAFF TGTGCCAGCAGACAGAACACTGAAGCTTTCTTT
TRBJ1-1 . TRBV5-8 once CASSLVGSGNTEAFF TGTGCCAGCAGCTTGGTAGGCTCAGGAAACACTGAAGCTTTCTTT
TRBJ1-4 . TRBV7-8 . CASSQLRDAIEKLFF TGTGCCAGCAGCCAACTCCGGGATGCTATTGAAAAACTGTTTTTT
TRBJ1-4 . TRBV18 . CASSPVSGVPNEKLFF TGTGCCAGCTCACCAGTTTCCGGGGTACCTAATGAAAAACTGTTTTTT
TRBJ1-3 . TRBV19 . CASRTQGTNTIYF TGTGCCAGTAGAACTCAGGGGACCAACACCATATATTTT
TRBJ1-1 TRBD1 TRBV5-1 . CASRRAGTGEEEAFF TGCGCCAGCAGGCGGGCAGGGACAGGGGAAGAGGAAGCTTTCTTT
TRBJ1-1 . TRBV5-1 . CASRVDRNTEAFF TGCGCCAGCAGAGTGGACAGGAACACTGAAGCTTTCTTT
TRBJ2-1 . TRBV5-1 . CASSLGFEGSNEQFF TGCGCCAGCAGCTTGGGCTTTGAGGGTTCAAATGAGCAGTTCTTC